This TCR beta chain emerged from a study of T-cell reconstitution after alpha-beta-depleted transplantation in children. Findings of the study overall: Expanded clones from the graft, numbering several hundred, reportedly supplied alpha-beta T cells about two months after transplant. Diversity and T-cell counts at one year after transplant derived mostly from new T cells.

At least ten counts were recorded for this clonotype. Antigen unknown. TCRbeta library construction was performed incorporating unique molecular identifiers. TCRdb reprocessed the PCR reads with MiXCR, giving one entry per CDR3 protein. The sample has some 200,000 distinct CDR3 sequences; about a tenth are singletons. The source of this sequence is a child under two years old with acute myeloid leukemia, due to receive a stem cell transplant. This specimen was PBMCs, taken before TCRalphabeta/CD19-depleted stem cell transplant.

CDR3 loop: CASRYTGVASSYNEQFF. The CDR3 DNA follows: TGTGCCAGCAGGTACACCGGCGTGGCAAGCTCCTACAATGAGCAGTTCTTC. The chain recombines TRBV5-6 with TRBJ2-1; D is ambiguous. V was cut by 5 bases and J by 0 bases, with 18 bases left in between. Germline values: CDR1 SGHDT, CDR2 YYEEEE. The CDR3 extends over 17 amino acids.